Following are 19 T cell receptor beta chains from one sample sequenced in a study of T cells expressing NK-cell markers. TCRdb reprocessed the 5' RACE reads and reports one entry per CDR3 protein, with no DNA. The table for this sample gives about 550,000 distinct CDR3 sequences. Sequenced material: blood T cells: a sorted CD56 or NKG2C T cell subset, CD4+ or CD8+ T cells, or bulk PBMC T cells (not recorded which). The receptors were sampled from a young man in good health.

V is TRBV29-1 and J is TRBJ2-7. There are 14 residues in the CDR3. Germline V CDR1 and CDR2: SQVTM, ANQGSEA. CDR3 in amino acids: CSVDGVRGSYEQYF.

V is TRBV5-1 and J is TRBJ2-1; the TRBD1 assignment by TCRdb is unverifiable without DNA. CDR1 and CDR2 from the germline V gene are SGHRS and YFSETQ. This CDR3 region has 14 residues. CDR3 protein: CASSYSGTGYEQFF.

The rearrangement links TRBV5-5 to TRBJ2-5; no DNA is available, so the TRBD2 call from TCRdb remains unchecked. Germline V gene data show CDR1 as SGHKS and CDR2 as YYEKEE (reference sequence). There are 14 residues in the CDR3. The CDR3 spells CASTPQDFQETQYF.

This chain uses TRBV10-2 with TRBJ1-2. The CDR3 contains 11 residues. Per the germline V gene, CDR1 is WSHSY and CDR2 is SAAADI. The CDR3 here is CASSELDGYTF.

The CDR3 protein is CASSIALGVYEQYF. V and J are TRBV11-2 and TRBJ2-7; the TCRdb D gene call, TRBD1, has no DNA to confirm it. CDR3 size: 14 residues. Germline lookup yields CDR1 SGHAT and CDR2 FQNNGV.

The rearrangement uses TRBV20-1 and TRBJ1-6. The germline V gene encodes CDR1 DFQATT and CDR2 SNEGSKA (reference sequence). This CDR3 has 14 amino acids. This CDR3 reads CSVEIQGNNSPLHF.

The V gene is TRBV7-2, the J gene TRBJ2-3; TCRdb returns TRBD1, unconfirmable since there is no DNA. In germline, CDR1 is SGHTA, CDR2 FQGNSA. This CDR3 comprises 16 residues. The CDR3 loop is CASSLYSGTSTDTQYF.

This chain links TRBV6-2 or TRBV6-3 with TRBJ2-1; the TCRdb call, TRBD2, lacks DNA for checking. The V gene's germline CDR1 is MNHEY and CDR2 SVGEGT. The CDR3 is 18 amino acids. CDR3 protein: CASSRLAGGPSSYNEQFF.

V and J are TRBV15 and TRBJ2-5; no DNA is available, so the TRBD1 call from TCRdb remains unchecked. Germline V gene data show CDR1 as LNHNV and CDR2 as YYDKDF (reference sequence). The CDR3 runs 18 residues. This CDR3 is CATSRDRRGQGAEETQYF.

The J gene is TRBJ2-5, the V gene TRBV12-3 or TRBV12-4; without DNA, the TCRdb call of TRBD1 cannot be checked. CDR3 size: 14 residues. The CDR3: CASRESGRRQTQYF.

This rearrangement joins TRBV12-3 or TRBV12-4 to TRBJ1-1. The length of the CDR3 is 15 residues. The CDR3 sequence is CASSRRRDMNTEAFF.

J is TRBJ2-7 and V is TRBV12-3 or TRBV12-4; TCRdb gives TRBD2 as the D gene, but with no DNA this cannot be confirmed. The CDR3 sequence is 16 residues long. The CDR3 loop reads CASSLSGRVSGHEQYF.

The CDR3: CASSLAGDATEAFF. The rearrangement uses TRBV3-1 and TRBJ1-1; TCRdb calls TRBD1, which cannot be checked without DNA. This CDR3 region has 14 residues. Per the germline V gene, CDR1 is LGHDT and CDR2 is YNNKEL (reference sequence).

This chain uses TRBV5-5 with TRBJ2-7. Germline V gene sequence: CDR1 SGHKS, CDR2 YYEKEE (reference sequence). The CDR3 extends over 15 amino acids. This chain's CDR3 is CASSDGLLGSYEQYF.

CDR3 loop: CASRGHHQETQYF. The chain combines TRBV28 with TRBJ2-5; TCRdb lists TRBD1, though no DNA is available to test this call. Per germline, CDR1 MDHEN and CDR2 SYDVKM. CDR3 length: 13 amino acids.

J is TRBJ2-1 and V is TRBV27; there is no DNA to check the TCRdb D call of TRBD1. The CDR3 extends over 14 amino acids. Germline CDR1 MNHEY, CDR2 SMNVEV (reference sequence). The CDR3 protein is CASRQATAYNEQFF.

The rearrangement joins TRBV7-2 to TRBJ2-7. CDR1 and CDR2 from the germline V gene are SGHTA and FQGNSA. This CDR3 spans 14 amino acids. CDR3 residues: CASTLGLAGYEQYF. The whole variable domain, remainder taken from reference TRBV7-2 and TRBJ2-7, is GAGVSQSPSNKVTEKGKDVELRCDPISGHTALYWYRQSLGQGLEFLIYFQGNSAPDKSGLPSDRFSAERTGGSVSTLTIQRTQQEDSAVYLCASTLGLAGYEQYFGPGTRLTVT.

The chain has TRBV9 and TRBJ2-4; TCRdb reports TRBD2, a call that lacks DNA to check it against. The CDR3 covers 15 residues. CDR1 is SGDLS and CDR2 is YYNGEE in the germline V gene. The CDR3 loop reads CASSPGTLGKNIQYF.

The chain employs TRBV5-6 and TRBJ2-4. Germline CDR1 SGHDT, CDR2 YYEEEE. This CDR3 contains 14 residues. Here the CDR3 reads CASSLGQDKNIQYF.